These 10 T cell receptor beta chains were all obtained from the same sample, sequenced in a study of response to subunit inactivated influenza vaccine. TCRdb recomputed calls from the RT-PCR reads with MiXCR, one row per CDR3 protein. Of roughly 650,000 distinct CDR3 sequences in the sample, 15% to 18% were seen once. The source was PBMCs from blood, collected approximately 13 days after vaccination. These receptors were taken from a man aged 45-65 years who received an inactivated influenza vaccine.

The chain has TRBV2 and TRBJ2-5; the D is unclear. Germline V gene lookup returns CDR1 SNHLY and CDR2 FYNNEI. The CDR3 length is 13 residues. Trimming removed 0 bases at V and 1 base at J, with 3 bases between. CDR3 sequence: CASSEAVQETQYF. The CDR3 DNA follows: TGTGCCAGCAGTGAAGCCGTCCAAGAGACCCAGTACTTC.

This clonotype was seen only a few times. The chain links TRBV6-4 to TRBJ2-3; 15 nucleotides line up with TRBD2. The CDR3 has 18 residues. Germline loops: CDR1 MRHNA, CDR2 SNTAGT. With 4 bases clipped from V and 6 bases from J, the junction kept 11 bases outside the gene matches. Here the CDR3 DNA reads TGTGCCAGCAGTGCCACAGGACTAGCGGGAGGGCCAACTGATACGCAGTATTTT. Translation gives CASSATGLAGGPTDTQYF.

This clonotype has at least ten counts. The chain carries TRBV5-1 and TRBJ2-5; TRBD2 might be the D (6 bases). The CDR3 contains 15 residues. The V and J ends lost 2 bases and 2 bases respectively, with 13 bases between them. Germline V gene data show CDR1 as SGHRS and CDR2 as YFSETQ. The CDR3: CASSLSGDLQETQYF. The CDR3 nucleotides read TGCGCCAGCAGCTTATCGGGGGACTTGCAAGAGACCCAGTACTTC.

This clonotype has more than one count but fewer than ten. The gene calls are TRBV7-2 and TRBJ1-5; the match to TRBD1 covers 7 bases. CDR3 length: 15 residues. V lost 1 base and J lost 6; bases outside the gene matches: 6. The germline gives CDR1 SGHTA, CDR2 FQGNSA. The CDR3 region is CASSLVTGVSQPQHF. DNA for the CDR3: TGTGCCAGCAGCTTAGTCACAGGGGTCAGTCAGCCCCAGCATTTT. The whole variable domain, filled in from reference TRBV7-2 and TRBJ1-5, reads GAGVSQSPSNKVTEKGKDVELRCDPISGHTALYWYRQSLGQGLEFLIYFQGNSAPDKSGLPSDRFSAERTGGSVSTLTIQRTQQEDSAVYLCASSLVTGVSQPQHFGDGTRLSIL.

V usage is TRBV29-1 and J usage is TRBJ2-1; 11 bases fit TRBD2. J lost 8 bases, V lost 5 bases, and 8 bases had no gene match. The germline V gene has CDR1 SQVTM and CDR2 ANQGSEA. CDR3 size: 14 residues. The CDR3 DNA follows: TGCAGCGTTCCTAGACTAGCGGGGTATCATGAGCAGTTCTTC. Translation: CSVPRLAGYHEQFF.

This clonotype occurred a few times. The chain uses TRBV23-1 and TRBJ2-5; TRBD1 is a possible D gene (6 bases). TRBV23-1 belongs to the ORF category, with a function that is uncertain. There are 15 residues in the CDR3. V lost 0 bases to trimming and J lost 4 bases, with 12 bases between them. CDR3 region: CASSQSTGRRETQYF. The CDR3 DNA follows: TGCGCCAGCAGTCAATCAACAGGGCGTAGAGAGACCCAGTACTTC.

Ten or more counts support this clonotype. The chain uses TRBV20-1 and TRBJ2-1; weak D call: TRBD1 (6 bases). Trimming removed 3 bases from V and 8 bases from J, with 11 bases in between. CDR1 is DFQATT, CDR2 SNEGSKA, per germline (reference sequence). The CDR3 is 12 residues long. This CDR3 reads CSARTGQHEQFF. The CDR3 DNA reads TGCAGTGCTAGGACCGGACAGCATGAGCAGTTCTTC.

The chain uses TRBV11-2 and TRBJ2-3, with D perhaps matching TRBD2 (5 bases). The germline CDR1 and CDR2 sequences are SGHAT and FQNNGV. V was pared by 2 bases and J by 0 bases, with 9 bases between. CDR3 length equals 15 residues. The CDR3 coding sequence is TGTGCCAGCAGCTTAAGCGGCCAGAGCACAGATACGCAGTATTTT. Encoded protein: CASSLSGQSTDTQYF.

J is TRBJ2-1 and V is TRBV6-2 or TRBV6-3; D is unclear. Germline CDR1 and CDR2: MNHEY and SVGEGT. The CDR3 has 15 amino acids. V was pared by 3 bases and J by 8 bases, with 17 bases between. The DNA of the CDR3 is TGTGCCAGCAGTTATGGTCGAACCCGGTGGGATGAGCAGTTCTTC. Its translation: CASSYGRTRWDEQFF.

The CDR3 region is CASSPQGAVNYGYTF. CDR3 coding DNA: TGCGCCAGCAGCCCTCAGGGGGCCGTTAACTATGGCTACACCTTC. This chain connects TRBV5-1 to TRBJ1-2; 8 positions match TRBD1. V shed 4 bases, J shed 1 base, and the junction held 6 bases outside the gene matches. Germline values: CDR1 SGHRS, CDR2 YFSETQ. The CDR3 totals 15 residues.